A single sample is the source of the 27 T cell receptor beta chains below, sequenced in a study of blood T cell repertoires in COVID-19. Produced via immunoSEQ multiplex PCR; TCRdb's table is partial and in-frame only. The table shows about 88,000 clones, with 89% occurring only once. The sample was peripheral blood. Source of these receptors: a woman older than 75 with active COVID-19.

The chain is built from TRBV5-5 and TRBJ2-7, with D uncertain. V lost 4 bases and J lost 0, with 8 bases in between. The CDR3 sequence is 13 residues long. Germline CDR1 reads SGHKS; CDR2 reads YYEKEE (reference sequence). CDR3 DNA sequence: TGTGCCAGCAGCACTTTAACCTCCTACGAGCAGTACTTC. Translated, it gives CASSTLTSYEQYF.

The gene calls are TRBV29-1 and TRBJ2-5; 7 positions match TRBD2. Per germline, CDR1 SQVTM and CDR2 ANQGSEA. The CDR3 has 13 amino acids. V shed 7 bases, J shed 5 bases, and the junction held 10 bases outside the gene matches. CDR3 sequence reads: CSGSGMVTETQYF. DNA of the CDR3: TGCAGCGGGAGCGGGATGGTGACGGAGACCCAGTACTTC. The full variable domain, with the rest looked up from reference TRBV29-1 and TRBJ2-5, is SAVISQKPSRDICQRGTSLTIQCQVDSQVTMMFWYRQQPGQSLTLIATANQGSEATYESGFVIDKFPISRPNLTFSTLTVSNMSPEDSSIYLCSGSGMVTETQYFGPGTRLLVL.

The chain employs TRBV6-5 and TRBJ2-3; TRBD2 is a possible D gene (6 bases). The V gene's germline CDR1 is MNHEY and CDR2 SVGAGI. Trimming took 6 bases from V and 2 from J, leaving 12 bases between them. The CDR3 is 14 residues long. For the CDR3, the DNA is TGTGCCAGCAGCGCGGAGGGCCTCACAGATACGCAGTATTTT. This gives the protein CASSAEGLTDTQYF.

The CDR3, as DNA: TGTGCCAGCCGGTCAAGGGGGAATGAAAAACTGTTTTTT. Its translation is CASRSRGNEKLFF. The chain couples TRBV6-5 to TRBJ1-4; possibly TRBD1 for D (6 bases). CDR3 length: 13 amino acids. Germline V lookup: CDR1 MNHEY, CDR2 SVGAGI. V gave up 8 bases and J gave up 5 bases, with 12 bases separating them.

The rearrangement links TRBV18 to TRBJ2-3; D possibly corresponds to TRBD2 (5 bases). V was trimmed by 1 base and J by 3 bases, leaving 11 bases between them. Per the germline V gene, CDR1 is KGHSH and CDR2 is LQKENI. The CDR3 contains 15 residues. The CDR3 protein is CASSPRSGETDTQYF. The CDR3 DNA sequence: TGTGCCAGCTCACCACGGTCCGGGGAGACAGATACGCAGTATTTT.

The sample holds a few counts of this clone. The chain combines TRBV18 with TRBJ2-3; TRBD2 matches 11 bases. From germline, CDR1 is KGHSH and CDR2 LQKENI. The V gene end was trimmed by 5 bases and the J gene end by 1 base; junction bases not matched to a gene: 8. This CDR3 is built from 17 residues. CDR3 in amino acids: CASSRPSGRIGTDTQYF. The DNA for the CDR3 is TGTGCCAGCTCAAGGCCTAGCGGGAGGATTGGCACAGATACGCAGTATTTT. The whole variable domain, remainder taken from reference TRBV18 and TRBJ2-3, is NAGVMQNPRHLVRRRGQEARLRCSPMKGHSHVYWYRQLPEEGLKFMVYLQKENIIDESGMPKERFSAEFPKEGPSILRIQQVVRGDSAAYFCASSRPSGRIGTDTQYFGPGTRLTVL.

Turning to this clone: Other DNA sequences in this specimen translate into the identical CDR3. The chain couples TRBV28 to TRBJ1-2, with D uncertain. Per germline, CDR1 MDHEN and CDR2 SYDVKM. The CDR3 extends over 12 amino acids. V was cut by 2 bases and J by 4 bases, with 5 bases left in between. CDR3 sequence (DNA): TGTGCCAGCAGTTTAGCAGGCTATGGCTACACCTTC. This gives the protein CASSLAGYGYTF.

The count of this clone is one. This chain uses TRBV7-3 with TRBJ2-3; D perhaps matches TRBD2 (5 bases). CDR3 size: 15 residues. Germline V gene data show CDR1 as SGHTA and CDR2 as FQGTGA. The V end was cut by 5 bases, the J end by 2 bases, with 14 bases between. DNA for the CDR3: TGTGCCAGCAGCGCCATTGGAGGAATCACAGATACGCAGTATTTT. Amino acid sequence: CASSAIGGITDTQYF.

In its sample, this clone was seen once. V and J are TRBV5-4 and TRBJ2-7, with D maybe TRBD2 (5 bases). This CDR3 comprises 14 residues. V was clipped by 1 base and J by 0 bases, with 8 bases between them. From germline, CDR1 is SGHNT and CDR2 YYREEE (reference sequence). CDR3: CASSLYGNSYEQYF. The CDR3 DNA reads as TGTGCCAGCAGCTTGTACGGGAACTCCTACGAGCAGTACTTC. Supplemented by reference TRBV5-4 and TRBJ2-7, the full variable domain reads ETGVTQSPTHLIKTRGQQVTLRCSSQSGHNTVSWYQQALGQGPQFIFQYYREEENGRGNFPPRFSGLQFPNYSSELNVNALELDDSALYLCASSLYGNSYEQYFGPGTRLTVT.

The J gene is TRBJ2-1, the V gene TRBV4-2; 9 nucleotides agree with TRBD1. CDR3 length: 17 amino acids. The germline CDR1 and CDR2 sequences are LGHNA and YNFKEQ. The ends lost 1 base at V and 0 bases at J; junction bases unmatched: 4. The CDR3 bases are TGTGCCAGCAGCCAAGCGACAGGGGGAAGCTCCTACAATGAGCAGTTCTTC. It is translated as CASSQATGGSSYNEQFF.

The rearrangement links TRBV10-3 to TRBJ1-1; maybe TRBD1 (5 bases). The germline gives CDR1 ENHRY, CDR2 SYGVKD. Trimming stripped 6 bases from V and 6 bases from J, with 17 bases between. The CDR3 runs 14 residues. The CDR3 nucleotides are TGTGCCATCAGAGAAGGGACTTCAACCCCTGAAGCTTTCTTT. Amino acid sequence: CAIREGTSTPEAFF.

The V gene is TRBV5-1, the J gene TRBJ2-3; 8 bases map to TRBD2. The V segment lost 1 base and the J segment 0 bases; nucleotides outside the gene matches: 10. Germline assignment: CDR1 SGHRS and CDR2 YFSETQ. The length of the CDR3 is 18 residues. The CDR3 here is CASSLLASGSTSTDTQYF. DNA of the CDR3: TGCGCCAGCAGCTTGTTGGCTAGCGGGTCTACTAGCACAGATACGCAGTATTTT.

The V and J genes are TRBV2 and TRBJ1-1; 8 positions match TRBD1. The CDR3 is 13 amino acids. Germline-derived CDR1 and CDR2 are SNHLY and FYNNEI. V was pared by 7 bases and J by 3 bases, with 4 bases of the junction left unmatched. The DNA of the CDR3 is TGTGCCAGCACGGGACAGGCCGACACTGAAGCTTTCTTT. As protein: CASTGQADTEAFF.

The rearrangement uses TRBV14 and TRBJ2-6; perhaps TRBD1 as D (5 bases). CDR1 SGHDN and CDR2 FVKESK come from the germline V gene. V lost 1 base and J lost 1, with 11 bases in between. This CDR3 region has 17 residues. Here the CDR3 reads CASSQGKRTSGANVLTF. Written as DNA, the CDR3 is TGTGCCAGCAGCCAAGGGAAAAGGACATCTGGGGCCAACGTCCTGACTTTC. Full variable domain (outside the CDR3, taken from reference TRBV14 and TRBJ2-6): EAGVTQFPSHSVIEKGQTVTLRCDPISGHDNLYWYRRVMGKEIKFLLHFVKESKQDESGMPNNRFLAERTGGTYSTLKVQPAELEDSGVYFCASSQGKRTSGANVLTFGAGSRLTVL.

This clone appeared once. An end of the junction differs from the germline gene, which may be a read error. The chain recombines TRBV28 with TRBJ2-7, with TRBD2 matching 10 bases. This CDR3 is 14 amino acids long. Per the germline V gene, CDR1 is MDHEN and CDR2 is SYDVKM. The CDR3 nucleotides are TGTGCCAGCAGTTTGTCTCTAGCGGGAGCCGGCCCGGACTTC. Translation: CASSLSLAGAGPDF.

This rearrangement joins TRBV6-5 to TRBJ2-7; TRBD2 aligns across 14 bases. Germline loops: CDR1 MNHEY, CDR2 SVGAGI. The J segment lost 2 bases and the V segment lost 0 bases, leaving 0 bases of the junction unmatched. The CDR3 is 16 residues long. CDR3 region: CASSYSGLAGAYEQYF. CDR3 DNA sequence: TGTGCCAGCAGTTACTCGGGACTAGCGGGAGCCTACGAGCAGTACTTC.

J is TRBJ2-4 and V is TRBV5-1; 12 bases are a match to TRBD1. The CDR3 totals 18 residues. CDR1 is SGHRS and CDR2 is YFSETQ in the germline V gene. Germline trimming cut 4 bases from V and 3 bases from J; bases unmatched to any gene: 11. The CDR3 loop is CASSDRGQGAQLKNIQYF. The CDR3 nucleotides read TGCGCCAGCAGCGATCGGGGACAGGGGGCTCAGCTCAAAAACATTCAGTACTTC.

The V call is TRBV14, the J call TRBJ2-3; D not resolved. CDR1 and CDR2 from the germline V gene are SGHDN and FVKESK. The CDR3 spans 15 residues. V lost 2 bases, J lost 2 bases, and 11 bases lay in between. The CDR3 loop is CASSQNFRFTDTQYF. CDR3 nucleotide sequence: TGTGCCAGCAGCCAAAACTTCCGATTCACAGATACGCAGTATTTT.

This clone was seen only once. In DNA, the CDR3 is TGTGCCAGCAGCGGAGGACTAGCGGGAGCTCAAGAGACCCAGTACTTC. As protein: CASSGGLAGAQETQYF. The chain carries TRBV9 and TRBJ2-5; TRBD2 matches at 13 bases. Unmatched junction bases numbered 4, after V lost 3 bases and J lost 2 bases. From germline, CDR1 is SGDLS and CDR2 YYNGEE. The CDR3 is 16 residues long. Supplemented by reference TRBV9 and TRBJ2-5, the full variable domain reads DSGVTQTPKHLITATGQRVTLRCSPRSGDLSVYWYQQSLDQGLQFLIQYYNGEERAKGNILERFSAQQFPDLHSELNLSSLELGDSALYFCASSGGLAGAQETQYFGPGTRLLVL.

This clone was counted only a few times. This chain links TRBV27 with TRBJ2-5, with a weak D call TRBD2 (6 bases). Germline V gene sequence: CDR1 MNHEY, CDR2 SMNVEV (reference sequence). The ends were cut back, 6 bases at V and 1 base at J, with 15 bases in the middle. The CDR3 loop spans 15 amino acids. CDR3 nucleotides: TGTGCCAGCAGACGACGGGGGTACCCCCAAGAGACCCAGTACTTC. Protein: CASRRRGYPQETQYF.

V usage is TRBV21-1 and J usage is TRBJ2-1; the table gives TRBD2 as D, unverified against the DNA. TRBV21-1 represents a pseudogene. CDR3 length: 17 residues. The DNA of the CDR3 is TGTGCCAGCAGCAATCTGACTAGCGGGACATCCTACAATGAGCAGTTCTTC. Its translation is CASSNLTSGTSYNEQFF.

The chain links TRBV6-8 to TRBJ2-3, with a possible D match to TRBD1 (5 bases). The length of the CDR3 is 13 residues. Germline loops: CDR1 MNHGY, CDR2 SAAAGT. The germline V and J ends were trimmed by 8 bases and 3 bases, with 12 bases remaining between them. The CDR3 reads CASEEQATDTQYF. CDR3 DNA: TGTGCCAGCGAGGAACAGGCTACAGATACGCAGTATTTT.

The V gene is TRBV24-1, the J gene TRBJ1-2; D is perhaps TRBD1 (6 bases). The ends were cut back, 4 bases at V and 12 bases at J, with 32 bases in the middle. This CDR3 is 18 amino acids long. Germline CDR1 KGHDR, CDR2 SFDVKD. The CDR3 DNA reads TGTGCCACCAGTGAACCTACCCAGGCGACAGGCGCTCCCAGCTATCACACCTTC. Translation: CATSEPTQATGAPSYHTF.

The CDR3 DNA reads TGTGCCAGCAGCTTCCCAGGGGGTCAGCCCCAGCATTTT. Its translation: CASSFPGGQPQHF. The chain is built from TRBV7-2 and TRBJ1-5, with TRBD1 identical over 7 bases. The CDR3 contains 13 residues. From germline, CDR1 is SGHTA and CDR2 FQGNSA. The ends lost 3 bases at V and 6 bases at J; junction bases unmatched: 2.

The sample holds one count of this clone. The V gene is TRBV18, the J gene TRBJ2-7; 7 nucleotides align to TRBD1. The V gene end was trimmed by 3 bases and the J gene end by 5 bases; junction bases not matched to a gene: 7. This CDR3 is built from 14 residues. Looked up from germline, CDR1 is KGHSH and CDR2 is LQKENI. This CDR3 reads CASSPETGINEQYF. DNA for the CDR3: TGTGCCAGCTCACCCGAGACAGGGATCAACGAGCAGTACTTC.

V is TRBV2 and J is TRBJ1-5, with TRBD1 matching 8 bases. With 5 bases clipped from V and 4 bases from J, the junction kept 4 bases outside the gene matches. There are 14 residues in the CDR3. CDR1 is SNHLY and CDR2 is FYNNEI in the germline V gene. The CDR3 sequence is CASSRQGMNQPQHF. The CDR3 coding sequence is TGTGCCAGCAGTAGACAGGGGATGAATCAGCCCCAGCATTTT.

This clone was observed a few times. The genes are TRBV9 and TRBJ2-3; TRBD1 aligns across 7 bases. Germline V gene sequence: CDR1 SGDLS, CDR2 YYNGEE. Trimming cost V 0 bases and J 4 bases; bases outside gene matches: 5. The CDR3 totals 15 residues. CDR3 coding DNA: TGTGCCAGCAGCGTAGCTGAGGGGGCCGCAGATACGCAGTATTTT. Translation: CASSVAEGAADTQYF.